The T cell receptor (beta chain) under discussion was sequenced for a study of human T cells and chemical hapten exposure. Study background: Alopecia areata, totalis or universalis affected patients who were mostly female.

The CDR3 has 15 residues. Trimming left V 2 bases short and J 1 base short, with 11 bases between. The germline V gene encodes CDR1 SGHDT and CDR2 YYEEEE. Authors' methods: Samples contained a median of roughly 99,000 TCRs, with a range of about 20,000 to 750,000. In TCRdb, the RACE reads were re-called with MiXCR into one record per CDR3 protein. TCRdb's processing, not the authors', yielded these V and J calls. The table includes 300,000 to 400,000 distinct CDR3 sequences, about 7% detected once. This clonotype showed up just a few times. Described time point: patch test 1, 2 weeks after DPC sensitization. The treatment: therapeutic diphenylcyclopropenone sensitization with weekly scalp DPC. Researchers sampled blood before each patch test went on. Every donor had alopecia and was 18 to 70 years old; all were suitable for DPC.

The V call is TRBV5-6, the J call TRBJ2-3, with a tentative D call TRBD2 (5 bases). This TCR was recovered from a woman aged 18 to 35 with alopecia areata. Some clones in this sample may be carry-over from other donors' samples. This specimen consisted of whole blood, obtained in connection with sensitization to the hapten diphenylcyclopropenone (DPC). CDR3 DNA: TGTGCCAGCAGCTTTTTCACCGGGGGCACAGATACGCAGTATTTT. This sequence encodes CASSFFTGGTDTQYF.